The entry below gives a single T cell receptor beta chain sequence along with its context. What it recognizes is unknown. Assay used: immunoSEQ multiplex PCR; TCRdb lists only in-frame clones, some missing. The sample contains over 50,000 clones, around 80% of which appear only once. The sample is drawn from a study of T cell responses to AZD1222 COVID-19 vaccine. Study outcomes and limitations: Increases in Spike-specific TCR breadth and depth were seen after two AZD1222 doses.

Germline V gene data show CDR1 as SGHNT and CDR2 as YYREEE (reference sequence). This CDR3 comprises 15 residues. V was shortened by 0 bases and J by 4 bases, with 8 bases between the two germline ends. The sequence derives from an adult who received the AZD1222 COVID-19 vaccine. The rearrangement uses TRBV5-4 and TRBJ2-6; possibly TRBD1 or TRBD2 for D (5 bases each). Sequenced material: peripheral blood, taken 28 days after the second AZD1222 dose. The CDR3 nucleotides are TGTGCCAGCAGCTTGGAGGGGACCGGGGCCAACGTCCTGACTTTC. It codes for CASSLEGTGANVLTF.